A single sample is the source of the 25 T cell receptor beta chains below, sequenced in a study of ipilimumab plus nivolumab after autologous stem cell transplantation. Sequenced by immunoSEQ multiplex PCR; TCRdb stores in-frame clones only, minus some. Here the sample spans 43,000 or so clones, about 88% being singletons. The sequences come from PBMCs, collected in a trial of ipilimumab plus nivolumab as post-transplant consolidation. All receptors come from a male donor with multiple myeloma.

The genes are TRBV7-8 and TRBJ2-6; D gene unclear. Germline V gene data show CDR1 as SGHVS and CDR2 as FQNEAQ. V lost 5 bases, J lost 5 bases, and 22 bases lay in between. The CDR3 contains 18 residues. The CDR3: CASSHMVFTQSRANVLTF. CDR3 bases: TGTGCCAGCAGCCATATGGTGTTTACACAAAGTCGGGCCAACGTCCTGACTTTC. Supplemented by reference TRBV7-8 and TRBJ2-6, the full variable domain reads GAGVSQSPRYKVAKRGQDVALRCDPISGHVSLFWYQQALGQGPEFLTYFQNEAQLDKSGLPSDRFFAERPEGSVSTLKIQRTQQEDSAVYLCASSHMVFTQSRANVLTFGAGSRLTVL.

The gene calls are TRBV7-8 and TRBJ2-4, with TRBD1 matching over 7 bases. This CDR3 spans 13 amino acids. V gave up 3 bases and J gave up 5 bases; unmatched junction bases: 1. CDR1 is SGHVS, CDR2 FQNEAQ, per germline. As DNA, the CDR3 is TGTGCCAGCAGCTTCGACAGGGAAAACATTCAGTACTTC. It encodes CASSFDRENIQYF.

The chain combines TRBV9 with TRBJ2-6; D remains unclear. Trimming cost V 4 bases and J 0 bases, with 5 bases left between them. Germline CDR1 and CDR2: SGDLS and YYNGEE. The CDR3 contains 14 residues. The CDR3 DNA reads TGTGCCAGCAGCCTGGCCTCTGGGGCCAACGTCCTGACTTTC. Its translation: CASSLASGANVLTF.

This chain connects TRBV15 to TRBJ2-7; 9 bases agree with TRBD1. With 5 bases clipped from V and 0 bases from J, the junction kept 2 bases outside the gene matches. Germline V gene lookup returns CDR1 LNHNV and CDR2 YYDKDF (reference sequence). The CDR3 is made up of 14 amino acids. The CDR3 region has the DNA TGTGCCACCAGCCGGGACAGGGCCTCCTACGAGCAGTACTTC. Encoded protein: CATSRDRASYEQYF.

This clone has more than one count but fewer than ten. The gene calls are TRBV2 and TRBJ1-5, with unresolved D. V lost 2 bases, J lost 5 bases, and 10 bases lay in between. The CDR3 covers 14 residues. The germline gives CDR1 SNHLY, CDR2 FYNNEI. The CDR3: CASSEQQSDQPQHF. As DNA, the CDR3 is TGTGCCAGCAGTGAACAACAGTCTGATCAGCCCCAGCATTTT.

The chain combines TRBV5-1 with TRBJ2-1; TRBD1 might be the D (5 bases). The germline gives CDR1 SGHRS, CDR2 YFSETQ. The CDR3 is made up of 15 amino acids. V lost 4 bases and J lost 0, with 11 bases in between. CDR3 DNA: TGCGCCAGCAGCCCGACCGACAGCTCCTACAATGAGCAGTTCTTC. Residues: CASSPTDSSYNEQFF. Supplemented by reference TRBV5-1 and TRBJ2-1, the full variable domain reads KAGVTQTPRYLIKTRGQQVTLSCSPISGHRSVSWYQQTPGQGLQFLFEYFSETQRNKGNFPGRFSGRQFSNSRSEMNVSTLELGDSALYLCASSPTDSSYNEQFFGPGTRLTVL.

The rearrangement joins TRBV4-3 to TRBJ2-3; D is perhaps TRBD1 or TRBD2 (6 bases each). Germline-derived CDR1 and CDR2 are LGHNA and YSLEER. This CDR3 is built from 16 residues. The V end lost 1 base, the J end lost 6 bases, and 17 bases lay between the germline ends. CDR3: CASSQAGGYPGDTQYF. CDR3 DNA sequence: TGCGCCAGCAGCCAAGCCGGGGGCTACCCAGGGGATACGCAGTATTTT.

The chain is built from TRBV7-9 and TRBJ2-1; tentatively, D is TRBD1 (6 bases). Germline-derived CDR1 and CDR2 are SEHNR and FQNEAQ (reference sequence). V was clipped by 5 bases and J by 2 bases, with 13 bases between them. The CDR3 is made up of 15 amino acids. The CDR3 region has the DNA TGTGCCAGCAGCCGCGGACAGCAAACCTACAATGAGCAGTTCTTC. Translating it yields CASSRGQQTYNEQFF.

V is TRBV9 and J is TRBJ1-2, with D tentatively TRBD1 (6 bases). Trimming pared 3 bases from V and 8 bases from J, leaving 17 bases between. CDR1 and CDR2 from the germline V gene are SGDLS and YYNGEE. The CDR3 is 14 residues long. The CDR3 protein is CASSGTVSAGGYTF. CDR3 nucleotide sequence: TGTGCCAGCAGCGGGACAGTATCTGCGGGGGGCTACACCTTC.

The CDR3 DNA reads as TGCGCCAGCAGAGTTCAGGGTTCAGGCCCTAATGAAAAACTGTTTTTT. Its protein is CASRVQGSGPNEKLFF. The chain recombines TRBV5-1 with TRBJ1-4; D might be TRBD1 (5 bases). Trimming left V 5 bases short and J 3 bases short, with 17 bases between. CDR1 and CDR2 from the germline V gene are SGHRS and YFSETQ. The CDR3 is 16 residues long.

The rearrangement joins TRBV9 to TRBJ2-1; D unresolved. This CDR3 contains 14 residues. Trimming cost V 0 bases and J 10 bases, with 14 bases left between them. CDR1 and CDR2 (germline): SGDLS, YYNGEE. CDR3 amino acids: CASSVGAVPQEQFF. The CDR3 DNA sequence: TGTGCCAGCAGCGTAGGAGCAGTGCCCCAGGAGCAGTTCTTC. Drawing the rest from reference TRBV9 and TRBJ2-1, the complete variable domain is DSGVTQTPKHLITATGQRVTLRCSPRSGDLSVYWYQQSLDQGLQFLIQYYNGEERAKGNILERFSAQQFPDLHSELNLSSLELGDSALYFCASSVGAVPQEQFFGPGTRLTVL.

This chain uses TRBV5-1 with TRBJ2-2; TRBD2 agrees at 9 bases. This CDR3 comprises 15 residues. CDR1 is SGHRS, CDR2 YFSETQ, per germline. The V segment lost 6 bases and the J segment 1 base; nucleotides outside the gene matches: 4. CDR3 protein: CASKRGAENTGELFF. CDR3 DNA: TGCGCCAGCAAGCGGGGGGCCGAGAACACCGGGGAGCTGTTTTTT.

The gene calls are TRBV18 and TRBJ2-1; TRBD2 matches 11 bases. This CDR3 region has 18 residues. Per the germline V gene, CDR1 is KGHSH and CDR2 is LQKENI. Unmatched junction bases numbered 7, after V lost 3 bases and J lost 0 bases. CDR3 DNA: TGTGCCAGCTCACCTAGGTCTAGCGGGGGGACCTCCTACAATGAGCAGTTCTTC. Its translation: CASSPRSSGGTSYNEQFF.

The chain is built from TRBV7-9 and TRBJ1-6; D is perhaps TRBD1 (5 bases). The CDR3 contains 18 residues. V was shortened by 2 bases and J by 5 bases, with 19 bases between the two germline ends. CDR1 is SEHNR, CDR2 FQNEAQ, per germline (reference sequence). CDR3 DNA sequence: TGTGCCAGCAGCTTAAATCTAAGTTGGGGACCCCATAATTCACCCCTCCACTTT. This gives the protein CASSLNLSWGPHNSPLHF.

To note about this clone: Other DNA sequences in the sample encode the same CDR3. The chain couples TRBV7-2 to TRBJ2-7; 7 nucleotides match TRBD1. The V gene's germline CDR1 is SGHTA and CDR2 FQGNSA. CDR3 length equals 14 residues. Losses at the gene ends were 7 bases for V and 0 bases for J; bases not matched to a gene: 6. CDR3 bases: TGTGCCAGCAACACCGGGACAGTCTCCTACGAGCAGTACTTC. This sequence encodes CASNTGTVSYEQYF.

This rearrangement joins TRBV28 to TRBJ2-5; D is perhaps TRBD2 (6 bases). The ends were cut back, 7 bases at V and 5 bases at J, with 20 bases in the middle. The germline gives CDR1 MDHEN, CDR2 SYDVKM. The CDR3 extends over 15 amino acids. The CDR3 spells CASNRGSWDWETQYF. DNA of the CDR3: TGTGCCAGCAACCGAGGTTCGTGGGACTGGGAGACCCAGTACTTC. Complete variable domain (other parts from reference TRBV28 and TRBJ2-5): DVKVTQSSRYLVKRTGEKVFLECVQDMDHENMFWYRQDPGLGLRLIYFSYDVKMKEKGDIPEGYSVSREKKERFSLILESASTNQTSMYLCASNRGSWDWETQYFGPGTRLLVL.

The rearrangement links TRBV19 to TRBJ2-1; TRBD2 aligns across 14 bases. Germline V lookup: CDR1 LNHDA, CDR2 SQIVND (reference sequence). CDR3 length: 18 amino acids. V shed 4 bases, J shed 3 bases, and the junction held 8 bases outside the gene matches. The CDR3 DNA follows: TGTGCCAGTAGTACGGGACTAGCGGGGGTCCCATACTACAATGAGCAGTTCTTC. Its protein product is CASSTGLAGVPYYNEQFF. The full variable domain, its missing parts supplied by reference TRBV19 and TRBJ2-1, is DGGITQSPKYLFRKEGQNVTLSCEQNLNHDAMYWYRQDPGQGLRLIYYSQIVNDFQKGDIAEGYSVSREKKESFPLTVTSAQKNPTAFYLCASSTGLAGVPYYNEQFFGPGTRLTVL.

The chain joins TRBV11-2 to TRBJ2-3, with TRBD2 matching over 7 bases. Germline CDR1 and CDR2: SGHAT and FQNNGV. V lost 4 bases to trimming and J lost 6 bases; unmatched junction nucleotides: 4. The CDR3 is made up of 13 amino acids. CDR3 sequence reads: CASSSPGGDTQYF. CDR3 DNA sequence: TGTGCCAGCAGCTCCCCCGGGGGGGATACGCAGTATTTT.

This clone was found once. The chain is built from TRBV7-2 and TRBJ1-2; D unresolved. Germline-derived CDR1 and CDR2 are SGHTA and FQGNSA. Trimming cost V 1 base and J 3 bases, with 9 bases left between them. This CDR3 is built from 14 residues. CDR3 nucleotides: TGTGCCAGCAGCTTAGTGGGCGCAGACTATGGCTACACCTTC. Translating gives CASSLVGADYGYTF.

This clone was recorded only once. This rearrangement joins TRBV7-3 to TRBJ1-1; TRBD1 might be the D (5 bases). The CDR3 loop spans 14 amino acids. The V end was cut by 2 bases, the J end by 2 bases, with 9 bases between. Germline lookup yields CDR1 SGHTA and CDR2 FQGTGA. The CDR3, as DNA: TGTGCCAGCAGCTTAGGGGCACTTAACACTGAAGCTTTCTTT. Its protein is CASSLGALNTEAFF.

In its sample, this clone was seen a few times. CDR3: CASSVGGSYEQFF. The DNA of the CDR3 is TGTGCCAGCAGCGTAGGGGGTTCCTATGAGCAGTTCTTC. V usage is TRBV9 and J usage is TRBJ2-1; D remains ambiguous. CDR1 and CDR2 from the germline V gene are SGDLS and YYNGEE. The V gene lost 0 bases and the J gene lost 8 bases, with 9 bases spanning the gap. The CDR3 is made up of 13 amino acids.

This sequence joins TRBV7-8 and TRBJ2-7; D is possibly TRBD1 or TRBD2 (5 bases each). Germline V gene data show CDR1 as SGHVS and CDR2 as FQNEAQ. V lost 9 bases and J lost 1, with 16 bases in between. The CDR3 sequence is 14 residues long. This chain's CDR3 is CASLRGLTSYEQYF. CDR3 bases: TGTGCCAGTCTCCGGGGCCTCACTTCCTACGAGCAGTACTTC.

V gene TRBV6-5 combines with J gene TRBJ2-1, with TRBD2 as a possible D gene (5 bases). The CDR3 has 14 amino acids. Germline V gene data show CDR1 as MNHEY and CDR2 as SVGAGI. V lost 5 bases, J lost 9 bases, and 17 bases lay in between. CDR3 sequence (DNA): TGTGCCAGCAGTCTTGCTCACCACCGGGGTGAGCAGTTCTTC. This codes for CASSLAHHRGEQFF.

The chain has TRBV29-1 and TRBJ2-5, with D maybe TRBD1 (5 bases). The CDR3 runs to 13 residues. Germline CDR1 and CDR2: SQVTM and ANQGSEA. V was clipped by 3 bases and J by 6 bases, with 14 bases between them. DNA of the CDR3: TGCAGCGTTGATGGTCAGGGCTTCCAGACCCAGTACTTC. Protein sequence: CSVDGQGFQTQYF. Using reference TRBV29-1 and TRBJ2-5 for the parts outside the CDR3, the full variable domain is SAVISQKPSRDICQRGTSLTIQCQVDSQVTMMFWYRQQPGQSLTLIATANQGSEATYESGFVIDKFPISRPNLTFSTLTVSNMSPEDSSIYLCSVDGQGFQTQYFGPGTRLLVL.

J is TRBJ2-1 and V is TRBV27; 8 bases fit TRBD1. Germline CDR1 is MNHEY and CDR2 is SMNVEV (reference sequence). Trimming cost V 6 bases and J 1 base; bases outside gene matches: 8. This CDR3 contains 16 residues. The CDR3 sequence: CASREFGQGSYNEQFF. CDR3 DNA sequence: TGTGCCAGCAGAGAGTTTGGACAGGGATCCTACAATGAGCAGTTCTTC.